This TCR beta chain was identified during a study of cytomegalovirus exposure and HLA in healthy donors. Study observations and caveats: In a later analysis, TCR beta V- and J-gene trimming was associated with a missense DCLRE1C variant.

Details on this clone: The antigen is undetermined.

The PCR contained 60 Vbeta and 13 Jbeta primers. TCRdb's table, derived via immunoSEQ multiplex PCR, lists solely in-frame clones and lacks some. The sample data list around 42,000 clones. The CDR3 has 16 residues. V was shortened by 4 bases and J by 3 bases, with 22 bases between the two germline ends. Germline CDR1 and CDR2: SQVTM and ANQGSEA. The sequence came from a man aged 25-45 years in good health and CMV-seronegative. The rearrangement links TRBV29-1 to TRBJ2-7; perhaps TRBD1 as D (6 bases). Sequencing was carried out using PBMCs. CDR3 DNA: TGCAGCGTTGTCGGGAAGACTTTCCGGGACATCTACGAGCAGTACTTC. Translating it yields CSVVGKTFRDIYEQYF.